This TCR beta chain is from a study of radiotherapy plus CTLA-4 blockade in lung cancer. Study-level points and caveats: Interferon-beta, together with early blood T cell clone dynamics, reportedly best predicted response.

The germline gives CDR1 KGHSH, CDR2 LQKENI. The V and J ends lost 4 bases and 2 bases respectively, with 14 bases between them. CDR3 size: 15 residues. This clone occurred a few times. What it recognizes is unknown. Produced via immunoSEQ multiplex PCR; TCRdb's table is partial and in-frame only. This table holds some 73,000 clones, roughly 80% found once. In chemo-refractory metastatic non-small-cell lung cancer, patients got ipilimumab CTLA-4 blockade together with focal radiation. The V call is TRBV18, the J call TRBJ1-2, with a weak D call TRBD1 (5 bases). This TCR was recovered from a human donor with non-small cell lung cancer whose response to radiotherapy plus ipilimumab could not be evaluated. This specimen was peripheral blood, taken from a patient treated with radiotherapy plus ipilimumab. In DNA form, the CDR3 reads TGTGCCAGCTCACTCACGGGAGCAGGGAACTATGGCTACACCTTC. This codes for CASSLTGAGNYGYTF.